The 25 T cell receptor beta chains presented below share a single source sample, sequenced in a study of T cells in localized non-small cell lung cancer. Profiling relied on immunoSEQ multiplex PCR, and the TCRdb table lists in-frame clones only, not all of them. The sample yields approximately 2,700 clones, roughly 27% seen once. Here the sequenced sample was normal lung tissue next to the tumor, taken before any cancer treatment. These receptors came from a man aged 40 to 69 with stage II lung adenocarcinoma.

The V call is TRBV4-1, the J call TRBJ2-2, with D possibly being TRBD2 (6 bases). Germline CDR1 and CDR2: MGHRA and YSYEKL. CDR3 length equals 19 residues. Trimming left V 0 bases short and J 3 bases short, with 20 bases between. The CDR3 sequence: CASSQDPGGGRVYTGELFF. DNA of the CDR3: TGCGCCAGCAGCCAAGATCCCGGAGGAGGGCGGGTCTACACCGGGGAGCTGTTTTTT.

The genes are TRBV5-1 and TRBJ2-2, with D possibly TRBD1 on 6 matching bases. The V end lost 3 bases, the J end lost 1 base, and 10 bases lay between the germline ends. Germline V CDR1 and CDR2: SGHRS, YFSETQ. The CDR3 is 15 amino acids. This CDR3 is CASSSSTGNTGELFF. CDR3 DNA sequence: TGCGCCAGCAGCTCTTCGACAGGGAACACCGGGGAGCTGTTTTTT.

This clone was seen only a few times. The J gene is TRBJ1-1, the V gene TRBV6-8; the D is unclear. V lost 5 bases and J 1 base, leaving 11 bases between the germline ends. The CDR3 runs 14 residues. In germline, CDR1 is MNHGY, CDR2 SAAAGT. In DNA, the CDR3 is TGTGCCAGCAGTGATCGGATGACGAACACTGAAGCTTTCTTT. It codes for CASSDRMTNTEAFF.

By sample share, this clone is medium-sized. The DNA read from the CDR3 is TGTGCCAGCAGTGAAGACCCAAACAGGGGTAATCAGCCCCAGCAT. Protein sequence: CASSEDPNRGNQPQH. In full, the CDR3 reads CASSEDPNRGNQPQHF. This rearrangement joins TRBV6-1 to TRBJ1-5; 7 bases are a match to TRBD1. The read halts 1 residue ahead of the CDR3 end, with the missing end drawn from the germline J gene. The V gene end was trimmed by 1 base and the J gene end by 4 bases; junction bases not matched to a gene: 7. The CDR3 is 16 residues long. Per the germline V gene, CDR1 is MNHNS and CDR2 is SASEGT.

In DNA form, the CDR3 reads TGCGCCAGCAGGGGGGACTTTTGGGAACTGTTTTTT. Translating gives CASRGDFWELFF. The chain uses TRBV10-2 and TRBJ1-4, with TRBD1 as a possible D gene (5 bases). Deletions cut 6 bases from V and 12 bases from J, with 14 bases between. This CDR3 is built from 12 residues. Germline CDR1 WSHSY, CDR2 SAAADI.

The rearrangement uses TRBV30 and TRBJ1-2; D is ambiguous. With 2 bases removed from V and 8 bases from J, the gap between germline ends came to 12 bases. Germline assignment: CDR1 GTSNPN and CDR2 SVGIG (reference sequence). This CDR3 contains 12 residues. CDR3 in DNA: TGTGCCTGGAGTCAGGATAGCCGGGGCTACACCTTC. This gives the protein CAWSQDSRGYTF. The variable domain in full, completed from reference TRBV30 and TRBJ1-2, reads SQTIHQWPATLVQPVGSPLSLECTVEGTSNPNLYWYRQAAGRGLQLLFYSVGIGQISSEVPQNLSASRPQDRQFILSSKKLLLSDSGFYLCAWSQDSRGYTFGSGTRLTVV.

This sequence joins TRBV28 and TRBJ2-2, with 9 bases that match TRBD2. This CDR3 is 15 amino acids long. The germline CDR1 and CDR2 sequences are MDHEN and SYDVKM. The trim removed 7 bases at V and 2 bases at J, leaving 5 bases unmatched. The CDR3 region is CASTIAGVNTGELFF. The CDR3 region has the DNA TGTGCCAGCACCATAGCGGGAGTAAACACCGGGGAGCTGTTTTTT.

This clone was counted a few times. The chain is built from TRBV30 and TRBJ1-6; D is perhaps TRBD1 (5 bases). Looked up from germline, CDR1 is GTSNPN and CDR2 is SVGIG (reference sequence). The ends were cut back, 1 base at V and 10 bases at J, with 17 bases in the middle. The CDR3 covers 15 residues. The CDR3 loop is CAWSATSFGTSPLHF. Here the CDR3 DNA reads TGTGCCTGGAGTGCCACATCTTTCGGGACGTCACCCCTCCACTTT.

The CDR3, as DNA: TGTGCCAGCAACACCTTGTCGTGGGAAAAACCCAATCAGCCCCAGCATTTT. It encodes CASNTLSWEKPNQPQHF. The V gene is TRBV19, the J gene TRBJ1-5; no firm D call. Trimming took 9 bases from V and 3 from J, leaving 24 bases between them. The germline V gene has CDR1 LNHDA and CDR2 SQIVND (reference sequence). The CDR3 has 17 residues.

Relative to its sample, this clone is medium-sized (0.01 to 0.1%). The J gene is TRBJ1-3, the V gene TRBV11-3; 8 bases are shared with TRBD1. The V segment lost 2 bases and the J segment 4 bases; nucleotides outside the gene matches: 4. The CDR3 sequence is 15 residues long. Germline V CDR1 and CDR2: SGHNT, YENEEA. CDR3 bases: TGTGCCAGCAGCTTAACAGGGGGTAGAGGAAACACCATATATTTT. Its translation: CASSLTGGRGNTIYF.

This clone was recorded a few times. V gene TRBV6-8 combines with J gene TRBJ2-1, with TRBD1 as a possible D gene (6 bases). CDR3 length: 12 amino acids. Trimming took 8 bases from V and 11 from J, leaving 16 bases between them. Germline values: CDR1 MNHGY, CDR2 SAAAGT. Here the CDR3 reads CASSWGQVKQFF. CDR3 nucleotide sequence: TGTGCCAGCTCCTGGGGGCAGGTTAAGCAGTTCTTC.

This clone was recorded a few times. V gene TRBV11-3 combines with J gene TRBJ2-7; 8 bases fit TRBD1. The CDR3 totals 14 residues. V lost 4 bases and J lost 0; bases outside the gene matches: 2. The germline CDR1 and CDR2 sequences are SGHNT and YENEEA. CDR3 nucleotides: TGTGCCAGCAGCTCTACAGGGGGCTCCTACGAGCAGTACTTC. This sequence encodes CASSSTGGSYEQYF.

This clone has more than one count but fewer than ten. The chain uses TRBV11-3 and TRBJ2-6, with no clear D. The CDR3 length is 17 residues. Germline V CDR1 and CDR2: SGHNT, YENEEA. V shed 1 base and J shed 0 bases, with 10 bases lying between them. CDR3 DNA sequence: TGTGCCAGCAGCTTAGGCCTTTCACTCTCTGGGGCCAACGTCCTGACTTTC. It translates to CASSLGLSLSGANVLTF.

This clone has more than one count but fewer than ten. The chain joins TRBV2 to TRBJ2-1; maybe TRBD1 (5 bases). The ends were cut back, 4 bases at V and 6 bases at J, with 7 bases in the middle. Germline CDR1 and CDR2: SNHLY and FYNNEI. This CDR3 is 12 amino acids long. This CDR3 reads CASSGDSNEQFF. The CDR3 DNA reads TGTGCCAGCAGTGGTGACAGCAATGAGCAGTTCTTC.

This clone has more than one count but fewer than ten. The V gene is TRBV28, the J gene TRBJ2-2; D gene ambiguous. V was shortened by 4 bases and J by 1 base, with 4 bases between the two germline ends. Germline loops: CDR1 MDHEN, CDR2 SYDVKM. This CDR3 has 13 amino acids. CDR3 region: CASSWVNTGELFF. In nucleotides, the CDR3 is TGTGCCAGCAGTTGGGTGAACACCGGGGAGCTGTTTTTT.

The chain employs TRBV15 and TRBJ2-2; D gene ambiguous. Germline V lookup: CDR1 LNHNV, CDR2 YYDKDF (reference sequence). The CDR3 spans 14 residues. V was cut by 2 bases and J by 3 bases, with 7 bases left in between. The CDR3 reads CATSRRRDTGELFF. The CDR3 bases are TGTGCCACCAGCAGACGCCGCGACACCGGGGAGCTGTTTTTT.

This clone is labeled large. This chain joins TRBV13 and TRBJ2-5, with 7 bases identical to TRBD1. CDR1 and CDR2 from the germline V gene are PRHDT and FYEKMQ (reference sequence). This CDR3 contains 15 residues. Trimming at V came to 1 base and at J to 7 bases, leaving 9 bases not matched to a gene. CDR3 nucleotide sequence: TGTGCCAGCAGCTTAGCCCCAGACAGGGAAGGGACCCAGTACTTC. Residues: CASSLAPDREGTQYF.

This clone was observed a single time. The chain carries TRBV14 and TRBJ2-2; D ambiguous. The V end lost 5 bases, the J end lost 1 base, and 8 bases lay between the germline ends. This CDR3 comprises 14 residues. CDR1 is SGHDN and CDR2 is FVKESK in the germline V gene. The CDR3 loop is CASSVQVNTGELFF. Here the CDR3 DNA reads TGTGCCAGCAGCGTGCAGGTGAACACCGGGGAGCTGTTTTTT.

CDR3 sequence reads: CASSLEPRLKNGYTF. For the CDR3, the DNA is TGTGCCAGCAGCTTAGAACCGAGGCTAAAAAATGGCTACACCTTC. The J gene is TRBJ1-2, the V gene TRBV11-3; no firm D call. Trimming removed 0 bases at V and 6 bases at J, with 14 bases between. CDR3 length: 15 residues. Germline CDR1 and CDR2: SGHNT and YENEEA.

This clone was observed many times. J is TRBJ1-2 and V is TRBV6-8; D perhaps matches TRBD1 (6 bases). V lost 5 bases to trimming and J lost 4 bases, with 17 bases between them. Germline CDR1 reads MNHGY; CDR2 reads SAAAGT. The CDR3 has 15 amino acids. As DNA, the CDR3 is TGTGCCAGCAGTGATGGCCCCAGGGGTGTCTATGGCTACACCTTC. Its protein product is CASSDGPRGVYGYTF.

J is TRBJ2-1 and V is TRBV19, with 7 bases fitting TRBD1. Trimming took 4 bases from V and 4 from J; bases not matched to a gene: 7. CDR1 LNHDA and CDR2 SQIVND come from the germline V gene (reference sequence). There are 15 residues in the CDR3. The CDR3 DNA follows: TGTGCCAGTAGTAGGACAGGAATTGGGTACAATGAGCAGTTCTTC. Its protein product is CASSRTGIGYNEQFF.

The chain combines TRBV9 with TRBJ2-6; D gene ambiguous. Germline V gene data show CDR1 as SGDLS and CDR2 as YYNGEE. The CDR3 is 14 residues long. V was cut by 3 bases and J by 0 bases, with 4 bases left in between. CDR3 protein: CASSASSGANVLTF. The CDR3 DNA sequence: TGTGCCAGCAGCGCGAGCTCTGGGGCCAACGTCCTGACTTTC. Drawing the rest from reference TRBV9 and TRBJ2-6, the complete variable domain is DSGVTQTPKHLITATGQRVTLRCSPRSGDLSVYWYQQSLDQGLQFLIQYYNGEERAKGNILERFSAQQFPDLHSELNLSSLELGDSALYFCASSASSGANVLTFGAGSRLTVL.

V is TRBV14 and J is TRBJ1-2; unclear D gene. Germline CDR1 reads SGHDN; CDR2 reads FVKESK. CDR3 length: 15 residues. Trimming removed 3 bases at V and 2 bases at J, with 13 bases between. The DNA for the CDR3 is TGTGCCAGCAGCCAGTTTGGGGAGGAGAACTATGGCTACACCTTC. Its protein is CASSQFGEENYGYTF.

CDR3 in DNA: TGTGCCAGCAGTTACTTGTCTGGGAGTGAAGCTTTCTTT. It is translated as CASSYLSGSEAFF. This chain connects TRBV6-8 to TRBJ1-1; D remains ambiguous. Germline CDR1 and CDR2: MNHGY and SAAAGT. Trimming took off 1 base at V and 7 bases at J, with 10 bases between the two ends. The CDR3 loop spans 13 amino acids.

The chain recombines TRBV28 with TRBJ2-6; perhaps TRBD2 as D (5 bases). Deletions cut 2 bases from V and 12 bases from J, with 20 bases between. From germline, CDR1 is MDHEN and CDR2 SYDVKM. CDR3 length: 16 residues. As DNA, the CDR3 is TGTGCCAGCAGTTTACTTGGTCCCGGGGATATCAGCGTCCTGACTTTC. It translates to CASSLLGPGDISVLTF.